The 27 T cell receptor beta chains below all came from one sample that was sequenced in a study of lung T cells in sarcoidosis with Löfgren's syndrome. TCRdb redid the calling of the reads with MiXCR, one entry per CDR3 protein. The data show some 19,000 distinct CDR3 sequences, around 20% seen once. Sequences were obtained from CD4+ T cells from bronchoalveolar lavage. The receptors shown here come from a human donor with sarcoidosis (Löfgren's syndrome or another form), or a control subject (not recorded which).

This clonotype was recorded at least ten times. This sequence joins TRBV7-8 and TRBJ2-3; D is possibly TRBD1 or TRBD2 (5 bases each). The germline V gene encodes CDR1 SGHVS and CDR2 FQNEAQ. Between the trimmed V and J ends, which lost 5 bases and 4 bases, there was a span of 19 bases. The CDR3 covers 16 residues. DNA for the CDR3: TGTGCCAGCAGCAGAGAGGTCCAGGGAGTGTCAGATACGCAGTATTTT. This gives the protein CASSREVQGVSDTQYF. Together with reference TRBV7-8 and TRBJ2-3, the CDR3 gives the full variable domain: GAGVSQSPRYKVAKRGQDVALRCDPISGHVSLFWYQQALGQGPEFLTYFQNEAQLDKSGLPSDRFFAERPEGSVSTLKIQRTQQEDSAVYLCASSREVQGVSDTQYFGPGTRLTVL.

This clonotype was seen ten or more times. The rearrangement uses TRBV28 and TRBJ2-4, with TRBD2 matching over 8 bases. Unmatched junction bases numbered 5, after V lost 7 bases and J lost 6 bases. The CDR3 has 13 amino acids. Germline values: CDR1 MDHEN, CDR2 SYDVKM. In DNA, the CDR3 is TGTGCCAGCAACACGGGAGGGCCAAACATTCAGTACTTC. Translation: CASNTGGPNIQYF. The full variable domain, completed using reference TRBV28 and TRBJ2-4, is DVKVTQSSRYLVKRTGEKVFLECVQDMDHENMFWYRQDPGLGLRLIYFSYDVKMKEKGDIPEGYSVSREKKERFSLILESASTNQTSMYLCASNTGGPNIQYFGAGTRLSVL.

This clonotype appeared many times. V usage is TRBV7-2 and J usage is TRBJ2-7; 9 bases match TRBD1. This CDR3 has 15 residues. The junction had 8 bases not matched to a gene; V was cut back by 5 bases and J by 3 bases. Per germline, CDR1 SGHTA and CDR2 FQGNSA. The CDR3 protein is CASSPPGTGIYEQYF. CDR3 bases: TGTGCCAGCAGCCCTCCGGGGACAGGGATCTACGAGCAGTACTTC.

This clonotype was recorded at least ten times. J is TRBJ2-1 and V is TRBV6-1; 16 bases are a match to TRBD2. Looked up from germline, CDR1 is MNHNS and CDR2 is SASEGT. The CDR3 totals 18 residues. V trimming: 6 bases; J trimming: 8 bases; junction bases outside the gene matches: 13. The CDR3 loop is CASSYGTSGRAGADEQFF. The CDR3 DNA sequence: TGTGCCAGCAGCTATGGGACTAGCGGGAGGGCCGGCGCGGATGAGCAGTTCTTC.

This clonotype was seen repeatedly, ten times or more. The chain links TRBV12-3 or TRBV12-4 to TRBJ1-6, with a weak D call TRBD1 (5 bases). The CDR3 covers 14 residues. V gave up 6 bases and J gave up 7 bases, with 13 bases separating them. The CDR3 spells CASRAGRKNSPLHF. The CDR3 DNA sequence: TGTGCCAGCAGGGCGGGACGGAAAAATTCACCCCTCCACTTT.

This clonotype was detected only a few times. The chain has TRBV12-3 or TRBV12-4 and TRBJ1-2, with D maybe TRBD1 (6 bases). CDR3 length: 14 amino acids. V was pared by 1 base and J by 4 bases, with 10 bases between. The CDR3 reads CASSLGTAVYGYTF. The DNA for the CDR3 is TGTGCCAGCAGTTTAGGGACAGCCGTCTATGGCTACACCTTC.

This clonotype was counted many times. V is TRBV7-6 and J is TRBJ2-5; no clear D gene. This CDR3 contains 12 residues. The V gene's germline CDR1 is SGHVS and CDR2 FNYEAQ. The germline V and J ends were trimmed by 1 base and 4 bases, with 4 bases remaining between them. The CDR3 region is CASSLGIETQYF. CDR3 coding DNA: TGTGCCAGCAGCTTAGGAATAGAGACCCAGTACTTC.

This clonotype is medium-sized within its sample. V is TRBV6-6 and J is TRBJ1-1, with 7 bases lining up with TRBD1. With 2 bases clipped from V and 5 bases from J, the junction kept 8 bases outside the gene matches. Germline-derived CDR1 and CDR2 are MNHNY and SVGAGI (reference sequence). This CDR3 is built from 15 residues. The DNA of the CDR3 is TGTGCCAGCAGTTACGTAAACAGGGGTCCGACTGAAGCTTTCTTT. Translating it yields CASSYVNRGPTEAFF.

This clonotype was seen at least ten times. CDR3 nucleotides: TGTGCCAGCAGCCTTAGACTAGCGGGATTACCCTACGAGCAGTACTTC. Amino acid sequence: CASSLRLAGLPYEQYF. This chain links TRBV7-2 with TRBJ2-7; 11 bases align to TRBD2. Germline values: CDR1 SGHTA, CDR2 FQGNSA. The CDR3 has 16 residues. V trimming: 5 bases; J trimming: 2 bases; junction bases outside the gene matches: 8.

This clonotype was picked up many times. The rearrangement links TRBV6-1 to TRBJ2-1, with TRBD2 matching 12 bases. Germline V lookup: CDR1 MNHNS, CDR2 SASEGT. CDR3 length: 16 amino acids. Trimming removed 8 bases from V and 6 bases from J; junction bases left unmatched: 11. In DNA, the CDR3 is TGTGCCAGCGGACCCGGGACTAGCGGGCGACTCAATGAGCAGTTCTTC. Protein: CASGPGTSGRLNEQFF.

This clonotype is medium-sized in the sample. This rearrangement joins TRBV27 to TRBJ2-7; D is possibly TRBD2 (6 bases). Deletions cut 6 bases from V and 6 bases from J, with 24 bases between. Germline loops: CDR1 MNHEY, CDR2 SMNVEV (reference sequence). The CDR3 is 16 amino acids. The CDR3 nucleotides are TGTGCCAGCAGCTCCATCGCCCGGGACTTATCTCGCGAGCAGTACTTC. Protein product: CASSSIARDLSREQYF.

The chain is built from TRBV12-3 or TRBV12-4 and TRBJ1-5; D is possibly TRBD1 (5 bases). This CDR3 has 16 amino acids. Trimming took 1 base from V and 0 from J, leaving 10 bases between them. DNA of the CDR3: TGTGCCAGCAGTTTAGACGACAGATATAGCAATCAGCCCCAGCATTTT. Encoded protein: CASSLDDRYSNQPQHF.

As to this clonotype: Just one base apart from a much larger clone, this may be a read error. The chain is built from TRBV18 and TRBJ2-7, with D hard to call. The CDR3 totals 13 residues. The germline gives CDR1 KGHSH, CDR2 LQKENI. Trimming pared 4 bases from V and 6 bases from J, leaving 13 bases between. The CDR3 DNA reads as TGTGCCAGCTCACGTCCAGGAGCCTGCGAGCAGTACTTC. This translates into CASSRPGACEQYF.

This clonotype is termed medium-sized. The gene calls are TRBV28 and TRBJ2-1; 7 bases are shared with TRBD2. Germline V CDR1 and CDR2: MDHEN, SYDVKM. The CDR3 is 14 amino acids. The V segment lost 7 bases and the J segment 3 bases; nucleotides outside the gene matches: 6. The CDR3 region is CASIASGIYNEQFF. CDR3 nucleotides: TGTGCCAGCATCGCTAGCGGCATCTACAATGAGCAGTTCTTC. Together with reference TRBV28 and TRBJ2-1, the CDR3 gives the full variable domain: DVKVTQSSRYLVKRTGEKVFLECVQDMDHENMFWYRQDPGLGLRLIYFSYDVKMKEKGDIPEGYSVSREKKERFSLILESASTNQTSMYLCASIASGIYNEQFFGPGTRLTVL.

About this clonotype: One end of the junction is discordant with germline, which a read error may explain. The V call is TRBV10-2, the J call TRBJ1-1; unclear D gene. This CDR3 is built from 13 residues. The germline V gene has CDR1 WSHSY and CDR2 SAAADI. CDR3 bases: TGCGCCAGCAGTGATAAGCTGAACACTGAGGCTTTCTTT. It is translated as CASSDKLNTEAFF.

On this clonotype: Just one base apart from a much larger clone, this may be a read error. The CDR3 DNA reads TGTGCCAGCGGCACTCCTTCCGGGACCTACGAGCAGTACTTC. It specifies CASGTPSGTYEQYF. This chain connects TRBV7-2 to TRBJ2-7, with TRBD2 as a possible D gene (5 bases). V was clipped by 8 bases and J by 2 bases, with 16 bases between them. CDR1 SGHTA and CDR2 FQGNSA come from the germline V gene. This CDR3 contains 14 residues.

This clonotype is medium-sized within its sample. V gene TRBV25-1 combines with J gene TRBJ1-1; a possible D gene is TRBD1 (5 bases). The V gene's germline CDR1 is MGHDK and CDR2 SYGVNS. There are 12 residues in the CDR3. Trimming stripped 4 bases from V and 5 bases from J, with 8 bases between. DNA for the CDR3: TGTGCCAGCAGTGTTGAGGGGACTGAAGCTTTCTTT. This codes for CASSVEGTEAFF.

By share of the sample, this clonotype is medium-sized (0.01 to 0.1%). This chain's CDR3 is CSAKAGHSHNEQFF. The CDR3 region has the DNA TGCAGTGCCAAGGCGGGACATAGCCACAATGAGCAGTTCTTC. The rearrangement joins TRBV20-1 to TRBJ2-1; D possibly matches TRBD1 or TRBD2 (6 bases each). Trimming took off 6 bases at V and 5 bases at J, with 17 bases between the two ends. In germline, CDR1 is DFQATT, CDR2 SNEGSKA (reference sequence). CDR3 length equals 14 residues.

This clonotype has a count of ten or more. The chain links TRBV6-6 to TRBJ2-5; D might be TRBD1 (7 bases). CDR3 length equals 17 residues. Germline V gene sequence: CDR1 MNHNY, CDR2 SVGAGI (reference sequence). V lost 0 bases to trimming and J lost 4 bases, with 18 bases between them. The CDR3 sequence: CASSYSVGQGGLETQYF. As DNA, the CDR3 is TGTGCCAGCAGTTACTCCGTTGGGCAGGGGGGTTTAGAGACCCAGTACTTC.

Of note for this clonotype: The junction and the germline gene differ at one end; a read error may be behind it. This rearrangement joins TRBV6-1 to TRBJ2-3; D is unresolved. Per the germline V gene, CDR1 is MNHNS and CDR2 is SASEGT. The CDR3 is 14 residues long. Written as DNA, the CDR3 is TGTGCCATCAGTGTCGGCTGTAGCACAGATACGCAGTATTTT. It encodes CAISVGCSTDTQYF.

The rearrangement uses TRBV10-3 and TRBJ2-3; TRBD2 matches at 12 bases. The J segment lost 3 bases and the V segment lost 3 bases, leaving 7 bases of the junction unmatched. In germline, CDR1 is ENHRY, CDR2 SYGVKD. The CDR3 length is 17 residues. The CDR3: CAISEWTSGTTTDTQYF. As DNA, the CDR3 is TGTGCCATCAGTGAATGGACTAGCGGGACGACTACAGATACGCAGTATTTT.

Concerning this clonotype: A read error may explain this, as a much larger clone is one base away. This chain uses TRBV6-1 with TRBJ1-1; maybe TRBD1 (5 bases). This CDR3 has 14 residues. Looked up from germline, CDR1 is MNHNS and CDR2 is SASEGT. This CDR3 is CAITAGQMNAEAFF. The CDR3 DNA is TGTGCCATCACCGCAGGGCAAATGAACGCTGAAGCTTTCTTT.

This clonotype showed up just a few times. The chain uses TRBV5-5 and TRBJ2-7, with 8 bases identical to TRBD1. J was trimmed by 12 bases and V by 6 bases; bases with no gene match: 23. This CDR3 spans 16 amino acids. Per the germline V gene, CDR1 is SGHKS and CDR2 is YYEKEE (reference sequence). The CDR3 reads CASTSFKGGQDNSGYF. The DNA of the CDR3 is TGTGCCAGCACCTCTTTTAAGGGGGGACAGGATAACTCCGGGTACTTC.

With regard to this clonotype: A junction boundary mismatches the germline segment, possibly from a read error. The CDR3 DNA reads TGTGCCAGCAGTTTCCGGACAACCTTTGGATACACCGTATATTTT. Translated: CASSFRTTFGYTVYF. This chain joins TRBV28 and TRBJ1-3; a possible D gene is TRBD1 (5 bases). CDR3 length equals 15 residues. Germline V gene data show CDR1 as MDHEN and CDR2 as SYDVKM.

This chain connects TRBV4-2 to TRBJ2-7; 10 bases agree with TRBD2. The CDR3 is 15 residues long. After removal of 1 base from V and 7 bases from J, the junction contained 7 bases not matched to a gene. Looked up from germline, CDR1 is LGHNA and CDR2 is YNFKEQ. CDR3 DNA: TGTGCCAGCAGCCAAGGGGCTAGCGGGAGTGGAGAGCAGTACTTC. Its translation: CASSQGASGSGEQYF.

The sample holds a few counts of this clonotype. The genes are TRBV12-3 or TRBV12-4 and TRBJ1-6; no firm D call. The CDR3 is made up of 14 amino acids. The V gene lost 1 base and the J gene lost 10 bases, with 11 bases spanning the gap. The CDR3 DNA reads TGTGCCAGCAGTTTAGGGAACATGGGATCACCCCTCCACTTT. This translates into CASSLGNMGSPLHF.

This clonotype is termed medium-sized. This chain uses TRBV6-1 with TRBJ2-7; tentative D call: TRBD1 (5 bases). The CDR3 covers 14 residues. With 2 bases removed from V and 2 bases from J, the gap between germline ends came to 10 bases. Germline V gives CDR1 MNHNS, CDR2 SASEGT. The CDR3 sequence: CASSELDTTYEQYF. The CDR3 DNA reads TGTGCCAGCAGTGAACTGGACACCACCTACGAGCAGTACTTC.